Below, one T cell receptor (beta chain) is given with its context. Its target is unknown. This specimen belongs to a study of T cell responses to AZD1222 COVID-19 vaccine. Study at large: Second-dose intervals near 4 or 12 weeks were combined.

Study-wide findings and caveats: Of the AZD1222 recipients, only 5 to 7 were seropositive at baseline. The study found Spike-specific TCR breadth and depth rose after two AZD1222 doses. Females made up more of the donors, who were largely white British, and clonal diversity may have come out too low.

In germline, CDR1 is ENHRY, CDR2 SYGVKD. V was shortened by 5 bases and J by 4 bases, with 12 bases between the two germline ends. CDR3 length: 13 amino acids. Clones were sequenced by immunoSEQ multiplex PCR, and TCRdb holds only the in-frame ones, with some missing. The sample consists of fewer than 85,000 clones, more than 90% of them appearing once. The receptor comes from an adult in good health. Material: peripheral blood, obtained on day 0 of AZD1222 vaccination. This sequence joins TRBV10-3 and TRBJ2-7; no clear D. CDR3 protein: CAISTASGYEQYF. CDR3 DNA: TGTGCCATCAGTACAGCAAGTGGATACGAGCAGTACTTC.